A selection of T cell receptor beta chains follows, all from one sample in a study of tumor-infiltrating lymphocytes in primary liver carcinoma. TCRdb reprocessed the multiplex PCR reads with MiXCR, giving one entry per CDR3 protein. Among 190,000 or so distinct CDR3 sequences listed, less than 75% were seen once. Source material: peripheral blood. The receptors here all came from an older woman with primary liver carcinoma and hepatitis B virus infection. CDR3s leave out the opening cysteine and the closing phenylalanine or tryptophan. The order of the fields is V gene, J gene, CDR3 protein.

TRBV11-2	TRBJ2-7	ASGKQGNYERC
TRBV4-2	TRBJ1-5	ASSQGLGGVQPQH
TRBV6-5	TRBJ1-1	ASSSGTGVSTEAF
TRBV11-1	TRBJ2-4	ASIFLGTSGTKNIQY
TRBV7-8	TRBJ2-3	ASSLLAEVSTGTQY
TRBV20-1	TRBJ2-7	SPSLAGTSLGEQY
TRBV6-1	TRBJ1-2	ASKGCPLNYGYT
TRBV24-1	TRBJ2-6	ATSDLKGAGANVLT
TRBV11-2	TRBJ2-5	TSSTPHQETQY
TRBV10-3	TRBJ2-3	AICPQTRITDTQY
TRBV5-1	TRBJ2-1	ASSLGGVRIHEQF
TRBV12-3/TRBV12-4	TRBJ1-5	ASSFSRGGPNQPQH
TRBV28	TRBJ2-1	ASSTPGTGYNEQF
TRBV4-2	TRBJ1-2	ATSHAGVGGYT
TRBV11-2	TRBJ2-6	ASSSALAPTSGANVLT
TRBV18	TRBJ2-5	ASSLRQNPQETQY
TRBV11-2	TRBJ2-3	ARSSRRIAGFTDTQY
TRBV7-9	TRBJ2-5	ASNYVAGGRETQY
TRBV12-3/TRBV12-4	TRBJ1-2	ASSLEGAGYT
TRBV12-3/TRBV12-4	TRBJ1-5	ASSQGRNQPHH
TRBV4-1	TRBJ2-1	ASSQDPGPGYNEQF
TRBV5-1	TRBJ2-1	ASSSPRDGTSGGYNEQF
TRBV6-5	TRBJ1-2	VSSSPGLYWGCT
TRBV11-2	TRBJ1-2	ASSLGSMGYT
TRBV12-5	TRBJ2-5	ASRRGVETRY
TRBV10-3	TRBJ1-1	ASRGSSEAF
TRBV12-3/TRBV12-4	TRBJ2-3	ASTSFGGLAVKGTQY
TRBV12-3/TRBV12-4	TRBJ1-5	ASSLWGGNQPQH
TRBV11-2	TRBJ2-7	ASSPRLAGGPPYEQH
TRBV20-1	TRBJ1-1	SARLEGPRQSW
TRBV5-6	TRBJ1-4	ASSLRTGLPTNEKLF
TRBV4-1	TRBJ2-1	ASNQVGPTEGERF
TRBV30	TRBJ2-5	TSDSGGTAKEETQY
TRBV28	TRBJ1-2	ASRAGTGLNWYGYT
TRBV4-1	TRBJ2-1	ASRTLAGIDEQF
TRBV7-9	TRBJ2-3	ASSPAGLAGERGAIDTQY
TRBV6-5	TRBJ1-5	ASSYGGFGPQH
TRBV6-1	TRBJ2-1	ASGRLASEQF
TRBV5-6	TRBJ2-3	ASSPPGLAADTQY
TRBV28	TRBJ2-1	ASKRGEQF
TRBV6-5	TRBJ2-7	ASSYSTLSHEQY
TRBV11-2	TRBJ2-1	ASSLDRYDSEQF
TRBV6-1	TRBJ2-5	ASVGLAGPQETQY
TRBV12-3/TRBV12-4	TRBJ2-7	ASSLVAGGYEQY